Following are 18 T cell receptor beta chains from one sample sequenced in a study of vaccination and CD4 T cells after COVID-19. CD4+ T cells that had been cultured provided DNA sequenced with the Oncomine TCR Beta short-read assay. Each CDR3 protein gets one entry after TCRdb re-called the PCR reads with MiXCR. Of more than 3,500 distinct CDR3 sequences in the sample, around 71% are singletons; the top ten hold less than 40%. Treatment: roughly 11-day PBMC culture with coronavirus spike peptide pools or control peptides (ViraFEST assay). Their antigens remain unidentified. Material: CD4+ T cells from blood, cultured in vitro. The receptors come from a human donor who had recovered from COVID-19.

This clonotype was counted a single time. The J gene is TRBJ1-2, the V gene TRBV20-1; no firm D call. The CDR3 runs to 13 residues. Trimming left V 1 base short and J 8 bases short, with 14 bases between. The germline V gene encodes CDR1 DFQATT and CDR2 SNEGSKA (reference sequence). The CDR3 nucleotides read TGCAGTGCTAGAGGGGCCAACGGAAGGGGCTACACCTTC. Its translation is CSARGANGRGYTF.

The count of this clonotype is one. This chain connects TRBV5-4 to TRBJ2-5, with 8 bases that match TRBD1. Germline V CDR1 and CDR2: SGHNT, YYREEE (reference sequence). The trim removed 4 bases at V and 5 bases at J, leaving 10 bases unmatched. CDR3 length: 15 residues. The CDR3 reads CASSLPGQAGETQYF. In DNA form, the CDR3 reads TGTGCCAGCAGCCTCCCGGGACAGGCGGGGGAGACCCAGTACTTC.

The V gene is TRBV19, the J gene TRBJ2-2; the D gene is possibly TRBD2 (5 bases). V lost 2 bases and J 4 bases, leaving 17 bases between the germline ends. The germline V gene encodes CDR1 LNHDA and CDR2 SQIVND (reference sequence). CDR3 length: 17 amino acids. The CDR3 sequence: CASSISKPGGLTGELFF. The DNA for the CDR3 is TGTGCCAGTAGTATATCTAAGCCAGGTGGACTCACCGGGGAGCTGTTTTTT.

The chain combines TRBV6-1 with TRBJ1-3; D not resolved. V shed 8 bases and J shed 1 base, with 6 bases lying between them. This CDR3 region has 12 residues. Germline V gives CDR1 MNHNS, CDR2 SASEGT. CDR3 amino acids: CASLGSGNTIYF. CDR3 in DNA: TGTGCCAGCCTGGGGTCTGGAAACACCATATATTTT.

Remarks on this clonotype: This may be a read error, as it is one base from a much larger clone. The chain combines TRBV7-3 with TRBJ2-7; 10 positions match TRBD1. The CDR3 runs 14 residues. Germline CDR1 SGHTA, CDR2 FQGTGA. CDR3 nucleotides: TGTGTCAGCAGCTACGGACAGGGGGTAGGCGAGCAGTACTTC. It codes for CVSSYGQGVGEQYF.

The CDR3, as DNA: TGTGCCATCAATAGCGGGGGGGTACCTAGCACAGATACGCAGTATTTT. Translating gives CAINSGGVPSTDTQYF. V and J are TRBV10-3 and TRBJ2-3; 11 nucleotides align to TRBD2. The V segment lost 7 bases and the J segment 0 bases; nucleotides outside the gene matches: 6. The CDR3 totals 16 residues. Germline V gene sequence: CDR1 ENHRY, CDR2 SYGVKD.

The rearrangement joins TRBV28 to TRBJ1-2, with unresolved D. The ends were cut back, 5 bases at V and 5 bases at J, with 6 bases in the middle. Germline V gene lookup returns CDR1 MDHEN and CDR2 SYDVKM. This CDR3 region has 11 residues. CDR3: CASSASYGYTF. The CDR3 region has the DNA TGTGCCAGCAGTGCTTCATATGGCTACACCTTC.

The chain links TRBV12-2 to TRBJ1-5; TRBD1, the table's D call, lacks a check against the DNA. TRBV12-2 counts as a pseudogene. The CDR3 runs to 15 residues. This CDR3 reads CASRASGIRNQPQHF. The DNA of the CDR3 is TGTGCAAGTCGCGCGTCCGGGATTCGCAATCAGCCCCAGCATTTT.

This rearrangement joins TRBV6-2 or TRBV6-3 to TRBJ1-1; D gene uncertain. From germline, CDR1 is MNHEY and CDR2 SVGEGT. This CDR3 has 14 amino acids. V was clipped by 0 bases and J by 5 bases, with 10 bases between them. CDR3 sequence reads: CASSYSDLYTEAFF. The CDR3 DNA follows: TGTGCCAGCAGTTACTCGGATCTCTATACTGAAGCTTTCTTT.

CDR3 amino acids: CASSQPGQGDYGYTF. CDR3 in DNA: TGTGCCAGCTCACAGCCGGGACAGGGTGACTATGGCTACACCTTC. The chain has TRBV18 and TRBJ1-2; TRBD1 aligns across 9 bases. This CDR3 has 15 amino acids. The J segment lost 3 bases and the V segment lost 4 bases, leaving 6 bases of the junction unmatched. The germline V gene encodes CDR1 KGHSH and CDR2 LQKENI.

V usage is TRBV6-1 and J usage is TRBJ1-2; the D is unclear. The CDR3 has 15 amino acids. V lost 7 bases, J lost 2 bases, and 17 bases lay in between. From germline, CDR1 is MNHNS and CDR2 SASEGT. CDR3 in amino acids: CASNYPQKTNYGYTF. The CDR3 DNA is TGTGCCAGCAACTACCCCCAGAAAACCAACTATGGCTACACCTTC.

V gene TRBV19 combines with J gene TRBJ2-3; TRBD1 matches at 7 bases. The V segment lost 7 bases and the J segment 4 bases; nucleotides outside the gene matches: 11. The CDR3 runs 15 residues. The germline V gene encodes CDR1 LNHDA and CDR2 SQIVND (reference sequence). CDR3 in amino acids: CASNPKGANPDTQYF. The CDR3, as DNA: TGTGCCAGTAACCCTAAGGGGGCGAATCCAGATACGCAGTATTTT. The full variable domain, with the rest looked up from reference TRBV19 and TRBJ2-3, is DGGITQSPKYLFRKEGQNVTLSCEQNLNHDAMYWYRQDPGQGLRLIYYSQIVNDFQKGDIAEGYSVSREKKESFPLTVTSAQKNPTAFYLCASNPKGANPDTQYFGPGTRLTVL.

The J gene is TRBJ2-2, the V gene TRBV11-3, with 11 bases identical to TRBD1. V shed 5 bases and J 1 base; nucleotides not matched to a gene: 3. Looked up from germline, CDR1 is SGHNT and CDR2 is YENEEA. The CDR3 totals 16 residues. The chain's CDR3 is CASSLGTGGNTGELFF. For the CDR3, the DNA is TGTGCCAGCAGCCTTGGGACAGGGGGGAACACCGGGGAGCTGTTTTTT.

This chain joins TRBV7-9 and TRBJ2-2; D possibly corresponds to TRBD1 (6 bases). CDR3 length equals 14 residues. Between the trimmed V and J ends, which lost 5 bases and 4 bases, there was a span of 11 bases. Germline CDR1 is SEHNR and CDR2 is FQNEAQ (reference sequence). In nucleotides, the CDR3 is TGTGCCAGCAGCCCACAGGGCCTCACCGGGGAGCTGTTTTTT. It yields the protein CASSPQGLTGELFF. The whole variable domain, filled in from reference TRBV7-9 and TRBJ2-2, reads DTGVSQNPRHKITKRGQNVTFRCDPISEHNRLYWYRQTLGQGPEFLTYFQNEAQLEKSRLLSDRFSAERPKGSFSTLEIQRTEQGDSAMYLCASSPQGLTGELFFGEGSRLTVL.

The CDR3 bases are TGTGCCTGGAGTTATAGACAGATGAACACTGAAGCTTTCTTT. Translation gives CAWSYRQMNTEAFF. The rearrangement joins TRBV30 to TRBJ1-1, with TRBD1 as a possible D gene (5 bases). Germline lookup yields CDR1 GTSNPN and CDR2 SVGIG (reference sequence). Trimming pared 2 bases from V and 0 bases from J, leaving 10 bases between. CDR3 length: 14 residues.

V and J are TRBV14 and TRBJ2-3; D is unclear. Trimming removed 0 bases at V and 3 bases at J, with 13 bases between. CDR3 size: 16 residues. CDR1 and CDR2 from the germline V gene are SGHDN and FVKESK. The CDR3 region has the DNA TGTGCCAGCAGCCAAGATTGGCAGCCCCTTACAGATACGCAGTATTTT. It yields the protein CASSQDWQPLTDTQYF.

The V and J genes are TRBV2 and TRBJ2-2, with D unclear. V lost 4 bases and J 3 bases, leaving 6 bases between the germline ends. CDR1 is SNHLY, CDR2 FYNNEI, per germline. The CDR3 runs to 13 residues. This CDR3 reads CASSVGYTGELFF. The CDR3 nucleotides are TGTGCCAGCAGTGTGGGGTACACCGGGGAGCTGTTTTTT.

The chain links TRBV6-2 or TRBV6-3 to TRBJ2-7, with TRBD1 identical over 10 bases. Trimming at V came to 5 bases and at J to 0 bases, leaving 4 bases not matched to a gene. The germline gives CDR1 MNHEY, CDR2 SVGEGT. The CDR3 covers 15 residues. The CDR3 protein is CASSKGQGYSYEQYF. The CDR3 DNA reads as TGTGCCAGCAGTAAGGGACAGGGGTACTCCTACGAGCAGTACTTC.